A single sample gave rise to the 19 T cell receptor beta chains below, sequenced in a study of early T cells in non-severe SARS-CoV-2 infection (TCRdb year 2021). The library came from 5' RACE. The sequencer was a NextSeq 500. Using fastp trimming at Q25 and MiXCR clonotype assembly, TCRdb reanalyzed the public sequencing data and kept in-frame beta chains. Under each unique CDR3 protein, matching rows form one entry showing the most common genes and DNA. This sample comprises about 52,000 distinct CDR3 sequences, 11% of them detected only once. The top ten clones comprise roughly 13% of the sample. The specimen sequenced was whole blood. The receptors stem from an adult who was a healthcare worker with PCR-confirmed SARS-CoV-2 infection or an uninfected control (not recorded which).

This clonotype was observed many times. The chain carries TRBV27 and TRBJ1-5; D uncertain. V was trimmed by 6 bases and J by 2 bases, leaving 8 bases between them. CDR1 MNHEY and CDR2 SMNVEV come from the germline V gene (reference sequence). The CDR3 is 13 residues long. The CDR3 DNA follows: TGTGCCAGCAGATCAACGGGCAATCAGCCCCAGCATTTT. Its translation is CASRSTGNQPQHF.

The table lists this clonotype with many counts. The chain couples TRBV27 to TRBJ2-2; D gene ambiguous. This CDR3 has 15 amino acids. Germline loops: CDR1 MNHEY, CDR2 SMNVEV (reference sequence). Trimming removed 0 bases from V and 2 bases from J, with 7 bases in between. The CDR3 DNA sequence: TGTGCCAGCAGTTTATCGTGGAGCAACACCGGGGAGCTGTTTTTT. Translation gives CASSLSWSNTGELFF.

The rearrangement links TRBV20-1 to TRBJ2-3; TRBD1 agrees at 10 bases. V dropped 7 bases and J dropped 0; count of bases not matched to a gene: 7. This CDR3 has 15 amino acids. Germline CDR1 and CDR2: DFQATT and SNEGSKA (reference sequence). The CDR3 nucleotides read TGCAGTGTTATTGACAGGGGGCTAAGCACAGATACGCAGTATTTT. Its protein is CSVIDRGLSTDTQYF.

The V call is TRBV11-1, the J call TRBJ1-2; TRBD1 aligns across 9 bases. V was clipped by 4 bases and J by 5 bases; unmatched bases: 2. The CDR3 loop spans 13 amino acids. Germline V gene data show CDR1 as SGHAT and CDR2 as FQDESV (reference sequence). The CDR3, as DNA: TGTGCCAGCAGCTCGGGACAGGGATATGGCTACACCTTC. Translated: CASSSGQGYGYTF.

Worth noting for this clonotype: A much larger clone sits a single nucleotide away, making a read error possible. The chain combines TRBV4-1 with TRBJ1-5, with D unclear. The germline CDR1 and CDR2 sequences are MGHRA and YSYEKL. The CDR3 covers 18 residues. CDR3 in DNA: TGCGCCAGCAGCCAGGGTACGACAATTACCTATAGCATTCAGCCCCAGCATTTT. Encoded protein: CASSQGTTITYSIQPQHF.

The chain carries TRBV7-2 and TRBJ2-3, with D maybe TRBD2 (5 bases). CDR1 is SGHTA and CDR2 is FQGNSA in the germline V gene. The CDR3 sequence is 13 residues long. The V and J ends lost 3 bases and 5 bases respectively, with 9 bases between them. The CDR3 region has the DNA TGTGCCAGCAGCTTTAAAGGAGGAGATACGCAGTATTTT. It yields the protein CASSFKGGDTQYF. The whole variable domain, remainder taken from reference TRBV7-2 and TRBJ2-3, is GAGVSQSPSNKVTEKGKDVELRCDPISGHTALYWYRQSLGQGLEFLIYFQGNSAPDKSGLPSDRFSAERTGGSVSTLTIQRTQQEDSAVYLCASSFKGGDTQYFGPGTRLTVL.

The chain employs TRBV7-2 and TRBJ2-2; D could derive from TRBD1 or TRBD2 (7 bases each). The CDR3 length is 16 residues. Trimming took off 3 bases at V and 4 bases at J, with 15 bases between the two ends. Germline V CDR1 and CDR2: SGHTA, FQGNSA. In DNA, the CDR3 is TGTGCCAGCAGCTTGGGAGGGGGCAGCTCCACCGGGGAGCTGTTTTTT. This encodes CASSLGGGSSTGELFF.

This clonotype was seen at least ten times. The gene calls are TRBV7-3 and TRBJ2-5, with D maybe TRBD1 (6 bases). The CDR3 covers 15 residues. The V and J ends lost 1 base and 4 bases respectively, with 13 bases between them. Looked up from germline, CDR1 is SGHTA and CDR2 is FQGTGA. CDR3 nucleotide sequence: TGTGCCAGCAGCTTAAATTCTGACAGGCGAGAGACCCAGTACTTC. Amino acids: CASSLNSDRRETQYF. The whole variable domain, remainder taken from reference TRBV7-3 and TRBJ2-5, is GAGVSQTPSNKVTEKGKYVELRCDPISGHTALYWYRQSLGQGPEFLIYFQGTGAADDSGLPNDRFFAVRPEGSVSTLKIQRTERGDSAVYLCASSLNSDRRETQYFGPGTRLLVL.

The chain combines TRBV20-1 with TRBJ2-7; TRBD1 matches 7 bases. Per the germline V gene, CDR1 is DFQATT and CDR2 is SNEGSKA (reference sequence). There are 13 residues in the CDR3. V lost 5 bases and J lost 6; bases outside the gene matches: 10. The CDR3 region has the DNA TGCAGTGCTTGGAGACAGGGAGTGTCCGAGCAGTACTTC. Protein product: CSAWRQGVSEQYF.

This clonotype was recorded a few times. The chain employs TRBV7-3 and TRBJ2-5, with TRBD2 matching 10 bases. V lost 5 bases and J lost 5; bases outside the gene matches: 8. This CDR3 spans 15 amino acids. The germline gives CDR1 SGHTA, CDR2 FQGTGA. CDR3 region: CASSRAGGQSETQYF. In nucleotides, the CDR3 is TGTGCCAGCAGCCGAGCGGGGGGGCAGTCGGAGACCCAGTACTTC. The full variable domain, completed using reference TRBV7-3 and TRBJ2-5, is GAGVSQTPSNKVTEKGKYVELRCDPISGHTALYWYRQSLGQGPEFLIYFQGTGAADDSGLPNDRFFAVRPEGSVSTLKIQRTERGDSAVYLCASSRAGGQSETQYFGPGTRLLVL.

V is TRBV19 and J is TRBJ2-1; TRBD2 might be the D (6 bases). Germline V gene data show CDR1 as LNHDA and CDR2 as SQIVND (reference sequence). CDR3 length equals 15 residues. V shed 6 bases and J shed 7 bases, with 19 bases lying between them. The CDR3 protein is CASRSRRDFLNEQFF. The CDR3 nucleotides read TGTGCCAGTAGATCGAGGCGGGATTTTCTAAATGAGCAGTTCTTC. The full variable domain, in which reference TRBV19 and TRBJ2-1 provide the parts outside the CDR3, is DGGITQSPKYLFRKEGQNVTLSCEQNLNHDAMYWYRQDPGQGLRLIYYSQIVNDFQKGDIAEGYSVSREKKESFPLTVTSAQKNPTAFYLCASRSRRDFLNEQFFGPGTRLTVL.

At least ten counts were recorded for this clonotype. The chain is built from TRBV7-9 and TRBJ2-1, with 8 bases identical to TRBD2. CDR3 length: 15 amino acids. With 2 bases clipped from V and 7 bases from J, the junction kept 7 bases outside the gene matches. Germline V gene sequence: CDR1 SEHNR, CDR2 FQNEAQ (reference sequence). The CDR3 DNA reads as TGTGCCAGCAGCTTATTGGGTAGCGGGGCGAATGAGCAGTTCTTC. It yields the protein CASSLLGSGANEQFF.

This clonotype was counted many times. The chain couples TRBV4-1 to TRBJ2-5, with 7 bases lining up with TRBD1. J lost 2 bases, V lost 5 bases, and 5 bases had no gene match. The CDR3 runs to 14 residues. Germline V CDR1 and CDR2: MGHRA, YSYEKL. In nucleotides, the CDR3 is TGCGCCAGCAGCGTGGGACAGCAACAAGAGACCCAGTACTTC. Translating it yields CASSVGQQQETQYF.

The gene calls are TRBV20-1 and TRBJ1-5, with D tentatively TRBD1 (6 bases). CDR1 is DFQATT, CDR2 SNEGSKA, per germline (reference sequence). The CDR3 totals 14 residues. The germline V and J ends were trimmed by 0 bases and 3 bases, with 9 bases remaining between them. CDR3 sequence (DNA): TGCAGTGCTAGAGATGGACAGCACAATCAGCCCCAGCATTTT. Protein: CSARDGQHNQPQHF.

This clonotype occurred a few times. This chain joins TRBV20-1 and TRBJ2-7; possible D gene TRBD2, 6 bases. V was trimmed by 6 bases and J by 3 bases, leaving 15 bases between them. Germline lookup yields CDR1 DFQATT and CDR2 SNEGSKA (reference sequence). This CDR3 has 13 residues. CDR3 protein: CSARGLLGYEQYF. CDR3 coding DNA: TGCAGTGCCCGGGGACTTCTGGGCTACGAGCAGTACTTC.

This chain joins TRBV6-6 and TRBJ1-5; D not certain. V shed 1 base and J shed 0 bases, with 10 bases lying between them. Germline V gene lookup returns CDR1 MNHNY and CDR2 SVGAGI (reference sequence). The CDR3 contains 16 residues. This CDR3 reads CASSYWAGDSNQPQHF. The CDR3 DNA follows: TGTGCCAGCAGTTACTGGGCGGGAGATAGCAATCAGCCCCAGCATTTT.

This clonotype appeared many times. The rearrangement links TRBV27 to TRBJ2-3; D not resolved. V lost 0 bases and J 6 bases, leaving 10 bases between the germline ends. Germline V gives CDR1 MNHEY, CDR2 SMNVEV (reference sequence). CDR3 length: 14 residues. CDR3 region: CASSLSAHGDTQYF. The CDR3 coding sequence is TGTGCCAGCAGTTTATCAGCCCACGGGGATACGCAGTATTTT.

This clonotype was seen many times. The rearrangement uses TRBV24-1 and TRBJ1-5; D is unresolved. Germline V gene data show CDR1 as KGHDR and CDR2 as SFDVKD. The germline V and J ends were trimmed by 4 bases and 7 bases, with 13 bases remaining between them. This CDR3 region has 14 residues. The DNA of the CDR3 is TGTGCCACCAGTGAGAACTGGGTGGCGCAGCCCCAGCATTTT. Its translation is CATSENWVAQPQHF.

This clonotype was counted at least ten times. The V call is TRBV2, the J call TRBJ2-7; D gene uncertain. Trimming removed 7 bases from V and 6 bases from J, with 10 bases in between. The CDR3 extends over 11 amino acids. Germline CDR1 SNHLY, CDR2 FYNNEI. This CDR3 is CASKLGPEQYF. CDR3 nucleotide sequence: TGTGCCAGCAAACTCGGGCCCGAGCAGTACTTC.